This T cell receptor (beta chain) appears in the sequencing data of a study of blood T cells in healthy people across ages. J was trimmed by 3 bases and V by 1 base; bases with no gene match: 3. This CDR3 has 15 residues. Germline V gene data show CDR1 as MGHRA and CDR2 as YSYEKL. Alongside a J-beta primer mix, a sample-barcoded 5' primer served in a second PCR lasting 7 to 11 cycles. All samples yielded 2.5 million or more CDR3-containing paired-end reads. TCRdb re-derived calls from the 5' RACE reads in MiXCR, one entry per CDR3 protein. The sample holds some 1 million distinct CDR3 sequences, 40% to 50% seen once. Extractions gave at least 5 micrograms of total RNA per sample.

The gene calls are TRBV4-1 and TRBJ2-7, with TRBD2 matching over 10 bases. Sequencing was performed on blood. This TCR derives from a woman aged 55-70 years in good health. The CDR3 DNA follows: TGCGCCAGCAGCCAAGGACTAGCGGGTTACTACGAGCAGTACTTC. This encodes CASSQGLAGYYEQYF.